The clone carrying this T cell receptor beta chain was recorded once. Generated by immunoSEQ multiplex PCR, the TCRdb table keeps only in-frame clones and is missing some. The table has hundreds of thousands of clones, approximately 90% seen once. The data belong to a study of blood T cell repertoires in COVID-19. Per germline, CDR1 MNHNY and CDR2 SVGAGI (reference sequence). This CDR3 contains 15 residues. With 0 bases clipped from V and 4 bases from J, the junction kept 3 bases outside the gene matches. The source is a woman aged 18-35 years with acute or convalescent COVID-19. Input material: peripheral blood. The chain recombines TRBV6-6 with TRBJ2-3; 8 nucleotides match TRBD1. As DNA, the CDR3 is TGTGCCAGCAGTTACTCAGACAGGGGCTCAGATACGCAGTATTTT. Its translation: CASSYSDRGSDTQYF.